The present entry profiles one T cell receptor beta chain with its context. Its specificity is not known. Individually, cDNA molecules had unique molecular identifiers attached to them. TCRdb recomputed calls from the 5' RACE reads with MiXCR, one row per CDR3 protein. This table holds tens of thousands of distinct CDR3 sequences, about 7% found once. This entry comes from a study of early T cells in non-severe SARS-CoV-2 infection. General study points: Comparison of clonotypes with VDJdb favored anti-spike CD8 responses while missing private and CD4 specificities.

The germline V and J ends were trimmed by 1 base and 0 bases, with 10 bases remaining between them. The CDR3 totals 15 residues. Looked up from germline, CDR1 is SEHNR and CDR2 is FQNEAQ (reference sequence). The J gene is TRBJ2-7, the V gene TRBV7-9, with D perhaps matching TRBD1 (5 bases). Sequencing was carried out using whole blood. This receptor was taken from an adult who was a healthcare worker with PCR-confirmed SARS-CoV-2 infection or an uninfected control (not recorded which). This CDR3 is CASSLVGVSSYEQYF. The CDR3, as DNA: TGTGCCAGCAGCTTAGTAGGGGTAAGCTCCTACGAGCAGTACTTC. The full variable domain, its missing parts supplied by reference TRBV7-9 and TRBJ2-7, is DTGVSQNPRHKITKRGQNVTFRCDPISEHNRLYWYRQTLGQGPEFLTYFQNEAQLEKSRLLSDRFSAERPKGSFSTLEIQRTEQGDSAMYLCASSLVGVSSYEQYFGPGTRLTVT.